The present T cell receptor beta chain was sequenced within a study of T cells after yellow fever vaccination. Study-level information: The authors prepared low-cell-number fractions using SMART-Seq v4 Ultra Low Input. Study results and limitations: Repertoires obtained by FACS sorting could include abundant clonotypes that entered as contaminants from the bulk population. Most primary-vaccination clones reappeared after the booster (approximately 97% CD4, 88% CD8). The secondary response showed a weaker magnitude and a faster peak, day 5 versus 15.

TCRdb reanalysed the 5' RACE reads using MiXCR and keeps one entry per CDR3 protein. The repertoire has about 300,000 distinct CDR3 sequences, around 10% of them found once; the top ten carry approximately 3.5%. Comment on this clonotype: Its antigen is not known.

The input for sequencing was CD4+ T cells sorted from PBMCs, taken 5 days after the yellow fever booster vaccination. The receptor's source is a man aged 18 to 35 who received the YFV17D yellow fever vaccine.

The CDR3 sequence is CASSWTPWGLETQYF. The DNA for the CDR3 is TGTGCCAGCAGTTGGACCCCTTGGGGTCTGGAGACCCAGTACTTC. The chain uses TRBV12-3 or TRBV12-4 and TRBJ2-5; D gene unclear. V shed 4 bases and J shed 5 bases, with 17 bases lying between them. CDR3 size: 15 residues.